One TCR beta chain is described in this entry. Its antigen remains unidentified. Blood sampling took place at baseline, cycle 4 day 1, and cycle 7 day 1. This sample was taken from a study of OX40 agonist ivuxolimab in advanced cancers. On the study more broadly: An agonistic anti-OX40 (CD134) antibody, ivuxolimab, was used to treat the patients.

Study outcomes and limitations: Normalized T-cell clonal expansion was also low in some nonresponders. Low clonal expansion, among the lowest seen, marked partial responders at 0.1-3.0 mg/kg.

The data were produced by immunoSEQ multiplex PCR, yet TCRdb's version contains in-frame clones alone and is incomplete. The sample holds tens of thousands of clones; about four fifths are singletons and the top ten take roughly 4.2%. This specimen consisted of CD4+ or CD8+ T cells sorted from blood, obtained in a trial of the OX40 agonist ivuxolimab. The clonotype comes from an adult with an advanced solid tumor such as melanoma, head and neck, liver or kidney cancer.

CDR3 region: CASSLAPGERNTIYF. CDR3 DNA: TGTGCCAGCAGCTTAGCCCCAGGGGAGAGAAACACCATATATTTT. The chain recombines TRBV5-5 with TRBJ1-3; tentatively, D is TRBD1 (6 bases). Germline assignment: CDR1 SGHKS and CDR2 YYEKEE (reference sequence). The ends were cut back, 2 bases at V and 5 bases at J, with 14 bases in the middle. The length of the CDR3 is 15 residues. Filled out from reference TRBV5-5 and TRBJ1-3, the complete variable domain reads DAGVTQSPTHLIKTRGQQVTLRCSPISGHKSVSWYQQVLGQGPQFIFQYYEKEERGRGNFPDRFSARQFPNYSSELNVNALLLGDSALYLCASSLAPGERNTIYFGEGSWLTVV.